A selection of T cell receptor beta chains follows, all from one sample in a study of TIL therapy for anti-PD-1-resistant metastatic lung cancer. Using immunoSEQ multiplex PCR, the repertoire was profiled, and TCRdb retains in-frame clones only, with some absent. The table records 50,000 to 70,000 clones, around 68% of them present only once. Here the sequenced sample was blood, taken at baseline. These receptors were obtained from a person between 30 and 79 years old with non-small cell lung cancer. CDR3s leave out the opening cysteine and the closing phenylalanine or tryptophan. Size values are once, few and many counts, or a class for expanded clones, and some rows have none.

clone_size j_call v_call cdr3_aa
few TRBJ2-5 TRBV27 ASSHMGETQY
- TRBJ2-3 TRBV7-9 ASSLVRDADTQY
- TRBJ2-3 TRBV5-1 ASPFGRLAGTDTQY
- TRBJ2-3 TRBV10-3 AISDSGISPDTQY
- TRBJ2-7 TRBV5-1 ASSLAGTGEDEQY
- TRBJ1-2 TRBV5-1 ASSSRASSNYGYT
- TRBJ2-7 TRBV19 ASSITKDAVYEQY
once TRBJ1-2 TRBV10-3 AITDGGYGYT
few TRBJ2-1 TRBV10-2 ASSGTSLNEQF
- TRBJ2-3 TRBV6-5 ASSGSTDTQY
- TRBJ2-1 TRBV10-3 AISAPTSGGPNEQF
- TRBJ2-2 TRBV2 ASRGLVGTGELF
few TRBJ1-1 TRBV5-4 ASSRGQGDTEAF
- TRBJ1-4 TRBV4-1 ASSQGRGGLGEKLF
- TRBJ1-1 TRBV11-3 ASSLEGRVSEAF
- TRBJ1-5 TRBV7-9 ASSPQGQGNQPQH
few TRBJ2-7 TRBV28 ASSIGQGLSYEQY
few TRBJ2-7 TRBV18 ASSPRGGRNFYEQY
- TRBJ2-2 TRBV7-9 ASSQSTGLF
- TRBJ1-2 TRBV23-1 ASSRKGVRYGYT
- TRBJ2-7 TRBV6-5 ASSSLGAEY
- TRBJ2-7 TRBV5-1 ASSPSPGTDFSYEQY
- TRBJ2-2 TRBV28 ASSSSDRLRAGELF
few TRBJ1-2 TRBV20-1 SARGVGGYT
- TRBJ1-1 TRBV6-4 ASSVRDGGFEAF
- TRBJ2-5 TRBV18 ASSPIAGGPETQY
few TRBJ2-7 TRBV27 ASSTEGLAGDSYEQY
- TRBJ1-3 TRBV6-5 ASSRGSGNTIY
- TRBJ1-5 TRBV2 ACSRDSYSNQPQH
- TRBJ2-7 TRBV11-2 ASSLDRSYEQY
few TRBJ2-7 TRBV7-8 ASSLVQGAFYEQY
- TRBJ1-2 TRBV10-1 ASGRDREYGYT
few TRBJ2-7 TRBV18 ASSPGSDSYEQY
few TRBJ2-2 TRBV19 ASTIGGGNTGELF
- TRBJ1-4 TRBV4-1 ASSPAGATNEKLF
- TRBJ1-1 TRBV6-6 ASREGPTQTEAF
- TRBJ2-7 TRBV6-1 ASSLSPMTTYEQY
- TRBJ2-2 TRBV19 ASSLTSGNTGELF
- TRBJ2-7 TRBV19 ASSIAGRASSYEQY
few TRBJ1-1 TRBV19 ASMLLWGDMNTEAF
few TRBJ2-1 TRBV2 ASRSPAYNEQF
- TRBJ1-4 TRBV5-1 ASSLQGADEKLF
- TRBJ2-1 TRBV6-6 ASSYSTSPNEQF
- TRBJ2-7 TRBV11-2 ASSARGTQSSYEQY
- TRBJ2-5 TRBV28 ASRYWGGETQY
- TRBJ1-1 TRBV5-1 ASSSGGPNTEAF
few TRBJ1-2 TRBV5-1 ASSFPGQSSGYT
- TRBJ1-2 TRBV6-1 ASRERQGAGNYGYT
- TRBJ2-5 TRBV5-1 ASSLGDSSGVQETQY
few TRBJ1-4 TRBV5-4 ASSRGGKADEKLF